Listed here are 5 T cell receptor beta chains from one sample, sequenced in a study of blood T cell repertoires in COVID-19. This table comes from immunoSEQ multiplex PCR, and its TCRdb copy is limited to in-frame clones, with some not included. Of about 150,000 clones in the sample, 88% were seen once. Sequenced input: peripheral blood. Source of these receptors: a human donor with COVID-19, enrolled during active disease. The donor label of this sample is uncertain.

The chain is built from TRBV5-1 and TRBJ1-4; 8 bases match TRBD1. The trim removed 5 bases at V and 3 bases at J, leaving 3 bases unmatched. The CDR3 spans 14 residues. Germline V CDR1 and CDR2: SGHRS, YFSETQ. CDR3 amino acids: CASRGQGPNEKLFF. The CDR3 coding sequence is TGCGCCAGCAGAGGACAGGGCCCTAATGAAAAACTGTTTTTT.

The CDR3 here is CATSDGADYEQYF. DNA of the CDR3: TGTGCCACCAGTGATGGGGCAGACTACGAGCAGTACTTC. The chain carries TRBV24-1 and TRBJ2-7, with a possible D match to TRBD1 (5 bases). V was clipped by 3 bases and J by 3 bases, with 8 bases between them. This CDR3 contains 13 residues. Germline values: CDR1 KGHDR, CDR2 SFDVKD.

V gene TRBV5-8 combines with J gene TRBJ1-2; 8 positions agree with TRBD1. Germline-derived CDR1 and CDR2 are SGHTS and YDEGEE. The CDR3 has 12 residues. Trimming at V came to 4 bases and at J to 12 bases, leaving 8 bases not matched to a gene. The CDR3 DNA reads as TGTGCCAGCAGCCCTCGGGACAGGTTTAACACCTTC. This gives the protein CASSPRDRFNTF.

CDR3 loop: CASSPGPVAGYHEQYF. The CDR3 DNA reads TGTGCCAGCAGCCCCGGCCCAGTGGCAGGATACCACGAGCAGTACTTC. The genes are TRBV7-8 and TRBJ2-7; D ambiguous. The V gene lost 5 bases and the J gene lost 5 bases, with 22 bases spanning the gap. This CDR3 has 16 amino acids. CDR1 and CDR2 (germline): SGHVS, FQNEAQ.

This rearrangement joins TRBV9 to TRBJ1-6; 8 nucleotides align to TRBD1. The V gene end was trimmed by 0 bases and the J gene end by 1 base; junction bases not matched to a gene: 3. Germline V gene sequence: CDR1 SGDLS, CDR2 YYNGEE. The CDR3 spans 17 residues. The chain's CDR3 is CASSVDGTGSYNSPLHF. The CDR3 nucleotides read TGTGCCAGCAGCGTAGATGGGACAGGTTCCTATAATTCACCCCTCCACTTT.